These T cell receptor beta chains were read from a single sample in a study of response to subunit inactivated influenza vaccine. TCRdb recomputed calls from the RT-PCR reads with MiXCR, one row per CDR3 protein. The sample holds roughly 570,000 distinct CDR3 sequences, approximately 13% seen once. This sample comprised PBMCs from blood, obtained around seven weeks after vaccination. All receptors derive from a man aged 45-60 years who received an inactivated influenza vaccine. CDR3s include the opening cysteine and the closing phenylalanine or tryptophan. D genes are given only for firm matches. The listing skips clone size in some rows; elsewhere it reads once, few, many or a size class.

CDR3aa: CASQTPGGAIETQYF
CDR3nt: TGTGCCAGTCAAACCCCAGGGGGCGCGATAGAGACCCAGTACTTC
v_gene: TRBV28
abundance: NA
j_gene: TRBJ2-5
d_gene: TRBD1

CDR3aa: CASSKTLLTDLYEQYF
CDR3nt: TGTGCCAGCAGTAAAACGCTTCTTACAGACCTCTACGAGCAGTACTTC
v_gene: TRBV7-9
abundance: many
j_gene: TRBJ2-7
d_gene: NA

CDR3aa: CAGGLWEQYF
CDR3nt: TGTGCCGGTGGGCTCTGGGAGCAGTACTTC
v_gene: TRBV21-1
abundance: few
j_gene: TRBJ2-7
d_gene: NA

CDR3aa: CAISAGNEQYF
CDR3nt: TGTGCCATCAGTGCTGGGAACGAGCAGTACTTC
v_gene: TRBV10-3
abundance: many
j_gene: TRBJ2-7
d_gene: NA

CDR3aa: CASSSGSDSYNEQFF
CDR3nt: TGTGCCAGCAGCTCTGGGTCTGATTCCTACAATGAGCAGTTCTTC
v_gene: TRBV7-9
abundance: NA
j_gene: TRBJ2-1
d_gene: NA

CDR3aa: CASSRTGAGGGTYEQYF
CDR3nt: TGTGCCAGCTCACGAACCGGGGCGGGAGGCGGAACCTACGAGCAGTACTTC
v_gene: TRBV18
abundance: NA
j_gene: TRBJ2-7
d_gene: TRBD2

CDR3aa: CASISRRVTSGGAVNEQFF
CDR3nt: TGTGCCAGCATCTCTCGCCGGGTAACTAGCGGGGGGGCTGTCAATGAGCAGTTCTTC
v_gene: TRBV3-1
abundance: few
j_gene: TRBJ2-1
d_gene: TRBD2

CDR3aa: CASSPQGATDEQYF
CDR3nt: TGTGCCAGCAGCCCACAGGGGGCGACGGATGAGCAGTACTTC
v_gene: TRBV7-8
abundance: NA
j_gene: TRBJ2-7
d_gene: TRBD1

CDR3aa: CASSRSRRGALDKNIQYF
CDR3nt: TGTGCCAGCAGCCGATCCCGGCGGGGGGCTTTGGACAAAAACATTCAGTACTTC
v_gene: TRBV27
abundance: few
j_gene: TRBJ2-4
d_gene: TRBD2

CDR3aa: CSAGQGRRSYEQYF
CDR3nt: TGCAGTGCTGGACAGGGGCGCCGCTCCTACGAGCAGTACTTC
v_gene: TRBV20-1
abundance: few
j_gene: TRBJ2-7
d_gene: TRBD1

CDR3aa: CASSFGTSRETQYF
CDR3nt: TGTGCCAGCAGCTTCGGGACTAGTAGGGAGACCCAGTACTTC
v_gene: TRBV7-9
abundance: few
j_gene: TRBJ2-5
d_gene: TRBD2

CDR3aa: CASSLVGQGAGGYTF
CDR3nt: TGTGCCAGCAGTTTGGTTGGACAGGGGGCAGGCGGCTACACCTTC
v_gene: TRBV12-3/TRBV12-4
abundance: many
j_gene: TRBJ1-2
d_gene: TRBD1

CDR3aa: CASSQESVIGYGYTF
CDR3nt: TGTGCCAGCAGCCAAGAGAGCGTCATAGGGTATGGCTACACCTTC
v_gene: TRBV3-1
abundance: few
j_gene: TRBJ1-2
d_gene: NA

CDR3aa: CASSLRGRDGTEAFF
CDR3nt: TGTGCCAGCAGCCTAAGAGGGAGGGACGGCACTGAAGCTTTCTTT
v_gene: TRBV4-2
abundance: NA
j_gene: TRBJ1-1
d_gene: NA

CDR3aa: CASTYLGVGEQFF
CDR3nt: TGTGCCAGCACCTACCTGGGGGTAGGAGAGCAGTTCTTC
v_gene: TRBV3-1
abundance: NA
j_gene: TRBJ2-1
d_gene: NA

CDR3aa: CSAKRGTGGNTGELFF
CDR3nt: TGCAGTGCTAAAAGAGGGACAGGGGGTAACACCGGGGAGCTGTTTTTT
v_gene: TRBV20-1
abundance: NA
j_gene: TRBJ2-2
d_gene: TRBD1

CDR3aa: CASSLTHRDGYTF
CDR3nt: TGCGCCAGCAGCTTGACCCACAGGGATGGCTACACCTTC
v_gene: TRBV5-1
abundance: few
j_gene: TRBJ1-2
d_gene: NA

CDR3aa: CSATIRGGAYNEQFF
CDR3nt: TGCAGTGCTACCATACGGGGCGGGGCCTACAATGAGCAGTTCTTC
v_gene: TRBV20-1
abundance: few
j_gene: TRBJ2-1
d_gene: NA

CDR3aa: CASSPGRVEAFF
CDR3nt: TGTGCCAGCAGCCCCGGCCGGGTTGAAGCTTTCTTT
v_gene: TRBV7-2
abundance: NA
j_gene: TRBJ1-1
d_gene: NA

CDR3aa: CAISAAPAGTDTQYF
CDR3nt: TGTGCCATCAGTGCCGCCCCAGCGGGGACGGATACGCAGTATTTT
v_gene: TRBV10-3
abundance: many
j_gene: TRBJ2-3
d_gene: TRBD2

CDR3aa: CASSAGPMNTGELFF
CDR3nt: TGTGCCAGCAGCGCGGGACCGATGAACACCGGGGAGCTGTTTTTT
v_gene: TRBV9
abundance: NA
j_gene: TRBJ2-2
d_gene: NA

CDR3aa: CASSLSTPRVDEQFF
CDR3nt: TGTGCCAGCAGTTTATCGACCCCCCGGGTCGATGAGCAGTTCTTC
v_gene: TRBV28
abundance: NA
j_gene: TRBJ2-1
d_gene: NA

CDR3aa: CASSEAGKEETQYF
CDR3nt: TGTGCCAGCAGTGAAGCTGGGAAAGAAGAGACCCAGTACTTC
v_gene: TRBV6-1
abundance: NA
j_gene: TRBJ2-5
d_gene: NA

CDR3aa: CASSPRTGTGYGYTF
CDR3nt: TGTGCCAGCAGCCCTCGGACAGGGACTGGCTATGGCTACACCTTC
v_gene: TRBV28
abundance: NA
j_gene: TRBJ1-2
d_gene: TRBD1

CDR3aa: CSAWDRTEPAYEQYF
CDR3nt: TGCAGTGCCTGGGACAGGACCGAGCCGGCCTACGAGCAGTACTTC
v_gene: TRBV20-1
abundance: few
j_gene: TRBJ2-7
d_gene: TRBD1

CDR3aa: CSVRGTGGKLETQYF
CDR3nt: TGCAGCGTTCGAGGGACAGGGGGCAAGTTAGAGACCCAGTACTTC
v_gene: TRBV29-1
abundance: few
j_gene: TRBJ2-5
d_gene: TRBD1

CDR3aa: CGGGTDTQYF
CDR3nt: TGCGGAGGCGGGACAGATACGCAGTATTTT
v_gene: TRBV29-1
abundance: many
j_gene: TRBJ2-3
d_gene: NA

CDR3aa: CAIRSDREAFF
CDR3nt: TGTGCCATCAGATCCGACAGGGAAGCTTTCTTT
v_gene: TRBV10-3
abundance: NA
j_gene: TRBJ1-1
d_gene: NA

CDR3aa: CSADDLGNQPQHF
CDR3nt: TGCAGTGCTGACGACCTCGGCAATCAGCCCCAGCATTTT
v_gene: TRBV20-1
abundance: NA
j_gene: TRBJ1-5
d_gene: NA

CDR3aa: CASSLSGGRNFNEQFF
CDR3nt: TGCGCCAGCAGCTTGAGCGGGGGCAGAAACTTCAATGAGCAGTTCTTC
v_gene: TRBV5-1
abundance: few
j_gene: TRBJ2-1
d_gene: TRBD2

CDR3aa: CASSLRQGEETQYF
CDR3nt: TGCGCCAGCAGCCTCAGACAGGGGGAAGAGACCCAGTACTTC
v_gene: TRBV5-1
abundance: many
j_gene: TRBJ2-5
d_gene: TRBD1

CDR3aa: CASSFGIGVYEQYF
CDR3nt: TGTGCCAGCAGCTTTGGGATAGGGGTCTACGAGCAGTACTTC
v_gene: TRBV7-9
abundance: few
j_gene: TRBJ2-7
d_gene: NA

CDR3aa: CASRTSGFGGPLDEQYF
CDR3nt: TGTGCCAGCAGAACATCAGGGTTCGGGGGTCCCCTGGACGAGCAGTACTTC
v_gene: TRBV27
abundance: many
j_gene: TRBJ2-7
d_gene: NA

CDR3aa: CASSLFLAGGRIPKNIQYF
CDR3nt: TGCGCCAGCAGCTTGTTCCTAGCGGGTGGTCGGATTCCCAAAAACATTCAGTACTTC
v_gene: TRBV5-1
abundance: NA
j_gene: TRBJ2-4
d_gene: TRBD2

CDR3aa: CASSSLGRGNEQFF
CDR3nt: TGTGCCAGCAGCTCTCTGGGAAGGGGCAATGAGCAGTTCTTC
v_gene: TRBV5-6
abundance: many
j_gene: TRBJ2-1
d_gene: NA

CDR3aa: CASSSRDRGNEKLFF
CDR3nt: TGCGCCAGCAGCTCCCGGGACAGGGGAAATGAAAAACTGTTTTTT
v_gene: TRBV5-1
abundance: NA
j_gene: TRBJ1-4
d_gene: TRBD1

CDR3aa: CASRKGQDPTGELFF
CDR3nt: TGTGCCAGCAGAAAGGGACAGGACCCCACCGGGGAGCTGTTTTTT
v_gene: TRBV12-3/TRBV12-4
abundance: NA
j_gene: TRBJ2-2
d_gene: TRBD1

CDR3aa: CASSLLYLPYEQYF
CDR3nt: TGTGCCAGCAGCTTACTCTACCTCCCCTACGAGCAGTACTTC
v_gene: TRBV5-6
abundance: many
j_gene: TRBJ2-7
d_gene: NA

CDR3aa: CASSPRDKNYGYTF
CDR3nt: TGTGCCAGCAGCCCCCGGGACAAAAACTATGGCTACACCTTC
v_gene: TRBV7-2
abundance: few
j_gene: TRBJ1-2
d_gene: NA

CDR3aa: CASSLALEGYGYTF
CDR3nt: TGCGCCAGCAGCTTGGCCTTAGAAGGATATGGCTACACCTTC
v_gene: TRBV5-1
abundance: NA
j_gene: TRBJ1-2
d_gene: NA

CDR3aa: CASNRDFTTSYEKLFF
CDR3nt: TGTGCCAGCAACCGGGACTTTACGACGTCTTATGAAAAACTGTTTTTT
v_gene: TRBV5-5
abundance: few
j_gene: TRBJ1-4
d_gene: NA

CDR3aa: CASSFRLIQETQYF
CDR3nt: TGTGCCAGCAGTTTTCGACTGATCCAAGAGACCCAGTACTTC
v_gene: TRBV28
abundance: NA
j_gene: TRBJ2-5
d_gene: NA

CDR3aa: CASSQIRQGGTEAFF
CDR3nt: TGTGCCAGCAGCCAAATCAGACAGGGGGGTACTGAAGCTTTCTTT
v_gene: TRBV7-6
abundance: few
j_gene: TRBJ1-1
d_gene: TRBD1

CDR3aa: CASSLLGGPGELFF
CDR3nt: TGTGCCAGCAGTTTGCTGGGGGGCCCCGGGGAGCTGTTTTTT
v_gene: TRBV27
abundance: NA
j_gene: TRBJ2-2
d_gene: NA

CDR3aa: CASSFDSNNEQFF
CDR3nt: TGTGCCAGCAGTTTCGACTCGAATAATGAGCAGTTCTTC
v_gene: TRBV12-3/TRBV12-4
abundance: few
j_gene: TRBJ2-1
d_gene: NA

CDR3aa: CASSRRGLAGGGQFF
CDR3nt: TGTGCCAGCAGCCGGCGGGGACTAGCGGGAGGGGGGCAGTTCTTC
v_gene: TRBV2
abundance: few
j_gene: TRBJ2-1
d_gene: TRBD2

CDR3aa: CASSPRAVEGAGELFF
CDR3nt: TGTGCCAGCAGTCCCCGCGCCGTAGAGGGGGCCGGGGAGCTGTTTTTT
v_gene: TRBV12-3/TRBV12-4
abundance: medium-sized
j_gene: TRBJ2-2
d_gene: NA

CDR3aa: CATSSRAGGTEAFF
CDR3nt: TGTGCCACCAGCTCCCGGGCAGGGGGCACTGAAGCTTTCTTT
v_gene: TRBV15
abundance: few
j_gene: TRBJ1-1
d_gene: TRBD1